This TCR beta chain stems from a study of T cells in Graves' hyperthyroidism and ophthalmopathy (dated by TCRdb to between 2018 and 2021). Concerning the study at large: Peripheral blood was collected at initial diagnosis, before any treatment. To identify distinguishing TCR V-J signatures, a discovery cohort of 90 to 100 patients was used, comprising fewer than 45 with Graves' ophthalmopathy and 57 with stable Graves' hyperthyroidism. Prospective prediction of ophthalmopathy was tested in an independent validation cohort of some 20 hyperthyroidism patients and 17 patients who later progressed to ophthalmopathy. The 75 to 100 discovery patients were divided at random into training and test sets in a 7:3 ratio. In addition, the study compared T-cell repertoires in thyroid tissue and in blood from five or six Graves' hyperthyroidism patients. Once sampling was done, hyperthyroidism patients were given methimazole at a starting dose of 30 mg daily, whereas ophthalmopathy patients were given high-dose intravenous methylprednisolone. TCR Vbeta CDR3 sequencing of approximately 140 peripheral blood samples (over 40 ophthalmopathy, approximately 80 hyperthyroidism and approximately 17 progressor patients) is reported in the paper.

Its CDR3 holds 13 amino acids, cysteine through phenylalanine. The only DNA kept is the CDR3, 39 bases in frame from the first base. The germline V gene (reference sequence) specifies MNHEY as CDR1 and SMNVEV as CDR2. Here V drops 11 bases and J drops 4 bases, and the junction holds 7 bases not matched to any gene. Ten or more counts support this clonotype. Its binding antigen is unknown. No qualities accompany the bases; no much larger clone lies one base away. TCR beta CDR3 regions were amplified from RNA transcripts. A first-round RT-PCR of the TCR CDR3 used the HTBI primer set with the Qiagen OneStep RT-PCR kit. The libraries were constructed in a second round of multiplex PCR and then size-selected and purified. Sequencing of the libraries was done on an Illumina HiSeq2000 using paired-end 100 bp reads. Processing in the source paper ran as follows. SOAPnuke was used to process the raw data, with reads discarded if the reads contained adapters or uncalled bases, had a mean Phred below 15, or lacked an exact constant-primer or identifier match. High-quality paired reads were merged using COPE v1.2.5, and each unique nucleotide sequence was defined as a clonotype. Clonotypes were aligned to IMGT TRBV, TRBD and TRBJ reference segments using MiTCR v1.1. The analysis was restricted to V-J combinations with a frequency above 0.0001, which together covered 98% to 99.2% of the repertoires. The TCS score was defined as F50 (clonal expansion) divided by E x V (chaos), with BLOSUM62-based TCRdist calculated between CDR3 peptides within each V-J. Welch's t-statistics and random forest reduced just over 500 V-J features to about 13, which were used in a naive Bayes classifier (R e1071). TCRdb reran the public reads through fastp at Q25 and MiXCR, keeping productive beta chains. Every distinct CDR3 protein forms one entry, paired with its most common genes and DNA. It is TCRdb's table, rather than the study itself, that gives the V and J calls and clone size. The sample profile shows hundreds of thousands of distinct CDR3 sequences; about 14% of them were found once. The ten largest clones represent roughly 5.5% of the sample.

Points the paper makes about the study in general: Ophthalmopathy was separated from stable hyperthyroidism by a 13 V-J signature model, with around 88% sensitivity and about 81% specificity obtained in cross-validation and 80%/75% obtained in testing. No statistical method was used to fix the sample size in advance, and group allocation was not hidden from the investigators. Blood samples also contained most of the expanded thyroid clonotypes (frequency above 0.001), which suggests that blood repertoires may reflect thyroid immune responses. During validation, the model predicted progression to ophthalmopathy a median of roughly six months ahead of onset, with approximately 70% sensitivity and about 72% specificity.

Hyperthyroidism patients were newly diagnosed, with disease duration under 2 months, and aged 18 to 65 years. Any patient with an uncontrolled infection, another autoimmune disease, pregnancy or lactation was excluded. Diagnoses were based on clinical symptoms, serum thyroxine and TRAb, thyroid ultrasound and orbital computed tomography. Blood from progressor patients was collected at the time of first diagnosis with hyperthyroidism, before any ophthalmopathy symptoms had appeared. PBMCs were isolated from around 10 ml of fresh peripheral blood by Ficoll-Paque density gradient centrifugation. Progressor patients were initially diagnosed with Graves' hyperthyroidism and developed ophthalmopathy during follow-up. Trizol reagent was used to extract total RNA, and RNA quality was then checked on an Agilent 2100 Bioanalyzer.

This receptor was obtained from a woman aged 25 to 39 with Graves' hyperthyroidism that later progressed to Graves' ophthalmopathy. The chain is assembled from TRBV27 and TRBJ2-2, with 7 middle bases fitting TRBD1. Sequencing was done on a sample of blood. In nucleotides, the sequence is TGTGCCGCAGGGGCAGGGGGCACCGGGGAGCTGTTTTTT. This codes for CAAGAGGTGELFF.